A selection of T cell receptor beta chains follows, all from one sample in a study of radiation and T cells in renal cell carcinoma. Assay: immunoSEQ multiplex PCR; the TCRdb copy retains only in-frame clones and omits some. The top ten clones hold less than 25% of a sample with some 150,000 clones, approximately 87% of them seen once. The sample was blood, taken from a patient whose treatment included radiotherapy and nephrectomy. The receptor source for this set is a woman between 50 and 59 years old with renal cell carcinoma. Both conserved end residues are part of each CDR3. A D gene is named only where the DNA matches it firmly. Clone size, where shown, is once, few, many, or a class for clones that have expanded.

d_gene,abundance,v_gene,j_gene,CDR3aa,CDR3nt
TRBD2,few,TRBV5-4,TRBJ2-7,CASSRASGGGEQYF,TGTGCCAGCAGCAGGGCCAGCGGGGGGGGTGAGCAGTACTTC
.,.,TRBV6-6,TRBJ1-5,CAAMRVSNQPQHF,TGTGCCGCAATGAGGGTTAGCAATCAGCCCCAGCATTTT
TRBD1,.,TRBV27,TRBJ1-5,CASSASTGSNQPQHF,TGTGCCAGCAGTGCGTCGACAGGGAGCAATCAGCCCCAGCATTTT
TRBD1,.,TRBV7-8,TRBJ1-2,CASSLGTGGWGYTF,TGTGCCAGCAGCTTAGGGACAGGGGGTTGGGGCTACACCTTC
.,.,TRBV28,TRBJ1-5,CASSPQGLQQPQHF,TGTGCCAGCAGTCCCCAGGGACTCCAACAGCCCCAGCATTTT
.,.,TRBV7-2,TRBJ2-3,CASSPRSGQADTQYF,TGTGCCAGCAGCCCGAGGTCAGGGCAGGCAGATACGCAGTATTTT
.,.,TRBV2,TRBJ1-2,CASSGQNYGYTF,TGTGCCAGCAGTGGACAGAACTATGGCTACACCTTC
.,.,TRBV9,TRBJ1-4,CASSPVGQGGEKLFF,TGTGCCAGCAGCCCCGTAGGCCAAGGGGGTGAAAAACTGTTTTTT
.,.,TRBV18,TRBJ2-5,CASSPPALYQETQYF,TGTGCCAGCTCACCACCGGCCCTGTACCAAGAGACCCAGTACTTC
.,.,TRBV29-1,TRBJ2-5,CSVEGDNGQQETQYF,TGCAGCGTTGAAGGGGATAATGGACAGCAAGAGACCCAGTACTTC
.,.,TRBV25-1,TRBJ2-7,CASRDLNSYEQYF,TGTGCCAGCAGGGACTTAAACTCCTACGAGCAGTACTTC
TRBD1,.,TRBV4-2,TRBJ1-1,CASSQEGRQGNTEAFF,TGTGCCAGCAGCCAAGAGGGGAGACAGGGGAACACTGAAGCTTTCTTT
.,.,TRBV2,TRBJ1-2,CASSESAGLRYTF,TGTGCCAGCAGTGAATCCGCAGGGTTGCGCTACACCTTC
.,.,TRBV7-2,TRBJ2-7,CASSPPATYEQYF,TGTGCCAGCAGCCCTCCGGCAACCTACGAGCAGTACTTC
TRBD2,.,TRBV28,TRBJ2-7,CAINQASGGGYEQYF,TGTGCCATCAATCAGGCTAGCGGGGGGGGTTACGAGCAGTACTTC
.,.,TRBV7-2,TRBJ2-7,CASSRAGGYEQYF,TGTGCCAGCAGCCGAGCGGGCGGCTACGAGCAGTACTTC
.,few,TRBV2,TRBJ2-7,CASGRGYEQYF,TGTGCCAGCGGGCGGGGATACGAGCAGTACTTC
.,.,TRBV6-1,TRBJ1-6,CASSEWGGRSPLHF,TGTGCCAGCAGTGAATGGGGAGGGCGGTCACCCCTCCACTTT
TRBD1,.,TRBV7-2,TRBJ1-1,CASSLSPGQGNTEAFF,TGTGCCAGCAGCCTATCTCCGGGACAGGGGAACACTGAAGCTTTCTTT
.,.,TRBV5-4,TRBJ2-5,CASSFLGPEETQYF,TGTGCCAGCAGCTTCCTTGGCCCTGAAGAGACCCAGTACTTC
.,.,TRBV11-3,TRBJ1-1,CASSSQPDDTEAFF,TGTGCCAGCAGCTCCCAACCAGATGACACTGAAGCTTTCTTT
.,.,TRBV2,TRBJ1-2,CASTTDPLSGYTF,TGTGCCAGCACGACAGACCCGCTTAGCGGCTACACCTTC
TRBD1,.,TRBV2,TRBJ1-2,CASSDTGEDGYTF,TGTGCCAGCAGTGATACAGGGGAGGATGGCTACACCTTC
.,.,TRBV25-1,TRBJ1-6,CASSGLSSLHF,TGTGCCAGCAGCGGGCTTTCGTCCCTCCACTTT
.,.,TRBV27,TRBJ1-5,CASSFSREGQPQHF,TGTGCCAGCAGTTTTAGCAGGGAGGGTCAGCCCCAGCATTTT
TRBD1,.,TRBV9,TRBJ1-2,CASSVEGANYGYTF,TGTGCCAGCAGCGTAGAGGGGGCGAACTATGGCTACACCTTC
.,.,TRBV30,TRBJ1-6,CAWNPWDKNSPLHF,TGTGCCTGGAACCCGTGGGACAAAAATTCACCCCTCCACTTT
.,.,TRBV19,TRBJ2-6,CASRRTGSGANVLTF,TGTGCCAGCCGACGGACGGGCTCTGGGGCCAACGTCCTGACTTTC
TRBD2,.,TRBV5-6,TRBJ2-5,CASSALAGQTQYF,TGTGCCAGCAGCGCCTTAGCGGGACAGACCCAGTACTTC
.,few,TRBV7-9,TRBJ2-2,CASSLMADDVFF,TGTGCCAGCAGCTTAATGGCCGACGACGTCTTTTTT
.,few,TRBV5-1,TRBJ1-3,CASSKGQPGGNTIYF,TGCGCCAGCAGCAAAGGACAGCCTGGAGGAAACACCATATATTTT
TRBD1,.,TRBV6-5,TRBJ2-7,CASSYSGTGSDEQYF,TGTGCCAGCAGTTACTCCGGGACAGGGTCGGACGAGCAGTACTTC
.,.,TRBV30,TRBJ2-3,CAWSARLGDTQYF,TGTGCCTGGAGTGCACGCCTAGGGGATACGCAGTATTTT
.,.,TRBV5-6,TRBJ2-3,CASSLDGREYTDTQYF,TGTGCCAGCAGCTTGGATGGCAGGGAATACACAGATACGCAGTATTTT
.,.,TRBV19,TRBJ2-7,CASSIGSLPYEQYF,TGTGCCAGTAGTATTGGGTCCTTACCTTACGAGCAGTACTTC
.,few,TRBV19,TRBJ2-7,CASSSAGATYEQYF,TGTGCCAGTAGTTCGGCGGGGGCGACCTACGAGCAGTACTTC
.,.,TRBV19,TRBJ2-4,CASSIETGVIQYF,TGTGCCAGTAGTATTGAGACAGGTGTTATTCAGTACTTC
.,few,TRBV5-1,TRBJ1-5,CASSSMGLSNQPQHF,TGCGCCAGCAGTTCCATGGGCCTTAGCAATCAGCCCCAGCATTTT
.,.,TRBV27,TRBJ2-3,CASSQRGSTDTQYF,TGTGCCAGCAGTCAACGGGGTAGCACAGATACGCAGTATTTT
.,.,TRBV9,TRBJ2-1,CASSAQPLGNEQFF,TGTGCCAGCAGCGCACAGCCGCTCGGGAATGAGCAGTTCTTC
TRBD1,.,TRBV19,TRBJ2-7,CASSSGGLLYEQYF,TGTGCCAGTAGTTCAGGGGGCCTGCTATACGAGCAGTACTTC
.,.,TRBV4-3,TRBJ1-1,CASSAGTTNTEAFF,TGCGCCAGCAGCGCGGGGACGACGAACACTGAAGCTTTCTTT
TRBD2,once,TRBV10-1,TRBJ2-3,CASSEWTSRSTDTQYF,TGCGCCAGCAGTGAGTGGACTAGCAGAAGCACAGATACGCAGTATTTT
.,.,TRBV5-1,TRBJ2-7,CASSLNTGSSYEQYF,TGCGCCAGCAGCCTAAACACAGGGAGCTCCTACGAGCAGTACTTC
TRBD1,.,TRBV6-1,TRBJ2-7,CASSEADREAYEQYF,TGTGCCAGCAGTGAAGCCGACAGGGAAGCCTACGAGCAGTACTTC
TRBD1,.,TRBV5-4,TRBJ2-1,CASSSPGQTYNEQFF,TGTGCCAGCAGCTCACCGGGACAGACCTACAATGAGCAGTTCTTC
.,.,TRBV9,TRBJ2-3,CASSVDGRLLGTDTQYF,TGTGCCAGCAGCGTAGACGGACGCCTCCTTGGCACAGATACGCAGTATTTT
.,.,TRBV5-1,TRBJ1-3,CASSLEGGGDTIYF,TGCGCCAGCAGCTTGGAGGGGGGAGGAGACACCATATATTTT
.,.,TRBV29-1,TRBJ2-7,CSGRVGAYEQYF,TGCAGCGGAAGGGTGGGGGCCTACGAGCAGTACTTC
.,few,TRBV6-4,TRBJ1-2,CASSEEAGYGYTF,TGTGCCAGCAGTGAGGAAGCTGGCTATGGCTACACCTTC
.,.,TRBV30,TRBJ1-1,CAWAPGGDDYEAFF,TGTGCCTGGGCTCCCGGAGGGGATGACTATGAAGCTTTCTTT
.,.,TRBV10-3,TRBJ1-1,CAISESTGTAFF,TGTGCCATCAGTGAGTCGACGGGGACGGCTTTCTTT
.,.,TRBV28,TRBJ1-2,CASSPTIGTPGLGYTF,TGTGCCAGCAGTCCGACGATAGGGACACCGGGCTTAGGCTACACCTTC
.,.,TRBV4-1,TRBJ1-4,CASSLYGEKLFF,TGCGCCAGCAGCTTGTATGGGGAAAAACTGTTTTTT
.,.,TRBV7-2,TRBJ2-7,CASSLGGFSSYEQYF,TGTGCCAGCAGCTTAGGGGGGTTCAGCTCCTACGAGCAGTACTTC
.,.,TRBV27,TRBJ1-5,CASSLGGQPQHF,TGTGCCAGCAGTTTAGGGGGTCAGCCCCAGCATTTT
.,.,TRBV7-2,TRBJ2-5,CASSVPRGAKGETQYF,TGTGCCAGCAGCGTCCCCCGGGGGGCAAAGGGGGAGACCCAGTACTTC